Here is one T cell receptor beta chain with its context. These data come from a study of CD8 T cells in ankylosing spondylitis. Germline CDR1 reads SGDLS; CDR2 reads YYNGEE. The CDR3 runs 14 residues. Trimming took 5 bases from V and 1 from J; bases not matched to a gene: 4. TCRdb reprocessed the 5' RACE reads via MiXCR and lists one record per CDR3 protein. The table records fewer than 200,000 distinct CDR3 sequences, roughly 18% of them present only once. Sample: blood, either unsorted or a sorted T cell fraction (not recorded which). The source of this sequence is a male donor aged 10-35 years with ankylosing spondylitis or in good health (not recorded which). The rearrangement links TRBV9 to TRBJ2-5; TRBD2 matches 8 bases. CDR3 DNA sequence: TGTGCCAGCAGTTCTAGCGGGTTCCAAGAGACCCAGTACTTC. This encodes CASSSSGFQETQYF.